A single sample gave rise to the 15 T cell receptor beta chains below, sequenced in a study of Ad26.COV2.S vaccination and SARS-CoV-2 variants (dated by TCRdb to the early 2020s). Taken with the paper, the label for treatment or condition translates to: roughly 19 received Ad26.COV2.S at low or high dose, single or two shots; about five received placebo; per-sample allocation not given. Repertoires of vaccine and placebo recipients were sequenced from samples collected on day 63 after the first injection. Library preparation employed the immunoSEQ multiplex PCR assay. TCRdb provides this immuneACCESS table in a form limited to in-frame rearrangements. Some clones are lacking; in checked studies, under half of them reflect an unresolved V gene, and why the rest are absent is not known. For this sample there are about 280,000 clones; approximately 89% appear just once. The leading ten clones occupy approximately 3.4% of the sample.

This specimen consisted of peripheral blood, obtained in a trial of Ad26.COV2.S vaccine versus placebo. The receptor set was obtained from a person aged 18 to 59 who received the Ad26.COV2.S COVID-19 vaccine or a placebo.

The V call is TRBV10-2, the J call TRBJ2-1; 9 bases fit TRBD2. CDR1 is WSHSY and CDR2 is SAAADI in the germline V gene. This CDR3 is built from 14 residues. Germline trimming cut 6 bases from V and 3 bases from J; bases unmatched to any gene: 3. The DNA for the CDR3 is TGCGCCAGCAGAAGGACTAGCGACTACAATGAGCAGTTCTTC. Translating gives CASRRTSDYNEQFF.

This clone turned up a few times. This chain links TRBV7-8 with TRBJ2-7; 7 positions match TRBD1. The germline gives CDR1 SGHVS, CDR2 FQNEAQ. This CDR3 region has 15 residues. J lost 3 bases, V lost 5 bases, and 10 bases had no gene match. The DNA of the CDR3 is TGTGCCAGCAGCCTAGGGGACAGAATTAACTACGAGCAGTACTTC. Encoded protein: CASSLGDRINYEQYF. Full variable domain (remainder filled in from reference TRBV7-8 and TRBJ2-7): GAGVSQSPRYKVAKRGQDVALRCDPISGHVSLFWYQQALGQGPEFLTYFQNEAQLDKSGLPSDRFFAERPEGSVSTLKIQRTQQEDSAVYLCASSLGDRINYEQYFGPGTRLTVT.

This chain links TRBV4-2 with TRBJ2-3, with 11 bases lining up with TRBD2. V shed 0 bases, J shed 0 bases, and the junction held 11 bases outside the gene matches. Germline V gene lookup returns CDR1 LGHNA and CDR2 YNFKEQ. This CDR3 has 20 amino acids. This chain's CDR3 is CASSQEASGGRRASTDTQYF. Here the CDR3 DNA reads TGTGCCAGCAGCCAAGAGGCTAGCGGGGGGAGACGTGCTAGCACAGATACGCAGTATTTT.

This chain connects TRBV30 to TRBJ1-4; unclear D gene. The CDR3 is 14 residues long. Germline assignment: CDR1 GTSNPN and CDR2 SVGIG (reference sequence). The ends were cut back, 2 bases at V and 3 bases at J, with 10 bases in the middle. The CDR3 loop is CAWSTPGANEKLFF. DNA of the CDR3: TGTGCCTGGAGTACCCCCGGGGCTAATGAAAAACTGTTTTTT.

This chain connects TRBV29-1 to TRBJ1-2; D is undetermined. Looked up from germline, CDR1 is SQVTM and CDR2 is ANQGSEA. V shed 7 bases and J shed 5 bases, with 14 bases lying between them. There are 12 residues in the CDR3. As DNA, the CDR3 is TGCAGCGGGGGAGACCGGGGATATGGCTACACCTTC. Its translation is CSGGDRGYGYTF.

This clone was observed once. J is TRBJ2-1 and V is TRBV30; 8 nucleotides align to TRBD2. CDR1 is GTSNPN, CDR2 SVGIG, per germline (reference sequence). The CDR3 covers 15 residues. Trimming at V came to 2 bases and at J to 7 bases, leaving 10 bases not matched to a gene. This CDR3 is CAWSTGTSMLNEQFF. The CDR3 DNA sequence: TGTGCCTGGAGTACCGGGACTAGTATGTTGAATGAGCAGTTCTTC.

The chain recombines TRBV5-1 with TRBJ2-6; D unclear. V shed 0 bases and J shed 1 base, with 11 bases lying between them. Germline CDR1 and CDR2: SGHRS and YFSETQ. The CDR3 loop spans 17 amino acids. The CDR3 reads CASSLEGLGSGANVLTF. DNA for the CDR3: TGCGCCAGCAGCTTGGAGGGTTTGGGATCTGGGGCCAACGTCCTGACTTTC.

The V and J genes are TRBV12-3 or TRBV12-4 and TRBJ2-5; D remains unclear. Trimming stripped 4 bases from V and 6 bases from J, with 9 bases between. The CDR3 sequence is 12 residues long. CDR3 nucleotides: TGTGCCAGCAGTTACGGCCGGCAGACCCAGTACTTC. Protein: CASSYGRQTQYF.

This clone was recorded once. The chain couples TRBV3-1 (or the pseudogene TRBV3-2) to TRBJ1-3; a possible D gene is TRBD1 (6 bases). The CDR3 loop spans 13 amino acids. Trimming stripped 4 bases from V and 6 bases from J, with 10 bases between. Germline V CDR1 and CDR2: LGHDT, YNNKEL (reference sequence). CDR3 sequence (DNA): TGTGCCAGCAGCCTCGGACAGATAAACACCATATATTTT. Its protein is CASSLGQINTIYF.

This CDR3 reads CASSDRSTDTQYF. The CDR3 DNA reads as TGTGCCAGCAGTGACAGGAGCACAGATACGCAGTATTTT. This chain links TRBV6-4 with TRBJ2-3; D is unresolved. The CDR3 length is 13 residues. Germline loops: CDR1 MRHNA, CDR2 SNTAGT. Trimming took 2 bases from V and 0 from J, leaving 3 bases between them.

The gene calls are TRBV25-1 and TRBJ1-4; TRBD1 matches at 9 bases. CDR1 MGHDK and CDR2 SYGVNS come from the germline V gene. This CDR3 has 17 residues. V lost 8 bases and J lost 8; bases outside the gene matches: 18. DNA of the CDR3: TGTGCCAGCCCCGAGTCGGGACAGGGAGGTTGTAGCGAAAAACTGTTTTTT. Encoded protein: CASPESGQGGCSEKLFF.

The chain couples TRBV14 to TRBJ2-7; D call uncertain. This CDR3 is 16 amino acids long. The germline gives CDR1 SGHDN, CDR2 FVKESK. V was clipped by 0 bases and J by 5 bases, with 17 bases between them. DNA of the CDR3: TGTGCCAGCAGCCAAGATTTAGCAGGACCCCTCCACGAGCAGTACTTC. Translated: CASSQDLAGPLHEQYF.

The chain recombines TRBV15 with TRBJ2-1, with 10 positions matching TRBD2. The J segment lost 5 bases and the V segment lost 1 base, leaving 5 bases of the junction unmatched. This CDR3 spans 16 amino acids. Germline CDR1 reads LNHNV; CDR2 reads YYDKDF (reference sequence). The CDR3 DNA follows: TGTGCCACCAGCAGAGCCGGACTAGCGGTAGACAATGAGCAGTTCTTC. Translation: CATSRAGLAVDNEQFF.

The chain couples TRBV5-1 to TRBJ2-6; TRBD1 matches at 9 bases. The CDR3 length is 16 residues. Unmatched junction bases numbered 9, after V lost 10 bases and J lost 1 base. Germline V gene sequence: CDR1 SGHRS, CDR2 YFSETQ. CDR3 bases: TGCGCCTCCGTGGGACAGGGAGGATCTGGGGCCAACGTCCTGACTTTC. Its protein is CASVGQGGSGANVLTF.

The rearrangement joins TRBV5-1 to TRBJ2-2; weak D call: TRBD1 (5 bases). The V end lost 0 bases, the J end lost 5 bases, and 11 bases lay between the germline ends. The CDR3 loop spans 15 amino acids. Germline-derived CDR1 and CDR2 are SGHRS and YFSETQ. CDR3 residues: CASSLAGLETGELFF. The CDR3 bases are TGCGCCAGCAGCTTGGCAGGGTTAGAGACCGGGGAGCTGTTTTTT.